This paragraph covers one TCR beta chain sequence. Its antigen specificity is not known. Base qualities are missing; no much larger clone stands one base away. The data belong to a study of T cells in Graves' hyperthyroidism and ophthalmopathy (dated by TCRdb to the late 2010s). As for the study more broadly: TCR V-J signatures able to tell the groups apart were searched for in a discovery cohort of approximately 95 patients, of whom around 43 had Graves' ophthalmopathy and roughly 58 had stable Graves' hyperthyroidism. Whether ophthalmopathy could be predicted prospectively was tested in an independent validation cohort made up of about 18 hyperthyroidism patients plus 17 patients who later progressed to ophthalmopathy. The approximately 90 discovery patients were divided at random into training and test sets in a 7:3 ratio. In addition, the study compared T-cell repertoires in thyroid tissue and in blood from roughly 6 Graves' hyperthyroidism patients. After sampling, hyperthyroidism patients received methimazole starting at 30 mg daily, and ophthalmopathy patients received high-dose intravenous methylprednisolone. TCR Vbeta CDR3 sequencing of fewer than 150 peripheral blood samples (43 ophthalmopathy, over 70 hyperthyroidism and around 17 progressor patients) is reported in the paper.

On the study overall, not on this receptor specifically: Ophthalmopathy was separated from stable hyperthyroidism by a 13 V-J signature model, with approximately 85% sensitivity and 81% to 82% specificity obtained in cross-validation and 80%/75% obtained in testing. Most expanded thyroid clonotypes (frequency above 0.001) were also found in blood, which suggests that blood repertoires may mirror thyroid immune responses. Sample size was not statistically predetermined, and blinding of investigators to group allocation was not performed. In validation, progression to ophthalmopathy was predicted by the model with 70% to 71% sensitivity and 72.22% specificity, a median of about 6.8 months before onset.

The TCR beta CDR3 regions were amplified from the RNA transcripts. The first round of RT-PCR for the TCR CDR3 was performed with the HTBI primer set and the Qiagen OneStep RT-PCR kit. Libraries were constructed in a second round of multiplex PCR, after which size selection and purification were performed. The libraries were sequenced on an Illumina HiSeq2000 using paired-end 100 bp reads. The study's own analysis went as follows. Raw data were processed with SOAPnuke, discarding reads with adapters, uncalled bases, mean Phred below 15, or no exact constant-primer or identifier match. COPE v1.2.5 was used to merge high-quality paired reads, and clonotypes were defined as unique nucleotide sequences. MiTCR v1.1 was used to align clonotypes to the IMGT TRBV, TRBD and TRBJ reference segments. The analysis included only V-J combinations with a frequency above 0.0001, which together covered about 99% of the repertoires. The TCS score was defined as F50 (clonal expansion) divided by E x V (chaos), with BLOSUM62-based TCRdist calculated between CDR3 peptides within each V-J. Welch's t-statistics and random forest reduced roughly 530 V-J features to under 15, which were used in a naive Bayes classifier (R e1071). Thyroid-blood repertoire similarity was quantified with the Morisita-Horn index. TCRdb took the public reads, trimmed them with fastp at Q25, ran MiXCR for clone calling and kept in-frame beta chains. Each entry merges the rows of one CDR3 protein and shows their most common DNA and genes. The V and J calls here are based on TCRdb, not the publication. The sample data list hundreds of thousands of distinct CDR3 sequences, and about 45% of these were observed just once. Of the sample, more than 7% falls within the top ten clones.

From a lookup of the germline V gene (reference sequence), CDR1 and CDR2 are LNHNV and YYDKDF. The CDR3 covers 18 residues, taking in both the cysteine and the phenylalanine. Kept here is only the CDR3 DNA, which spans 54 bases and is read in frame from base 1. V loses 3 bases of germline sequence and J loses 6 bases, and the interval between the two ends is 26 bases. Patients with uncontrolled infections, other autoimmune diseases, pregnancy or lactation were excluded. Diagnoses relied on clinical symptoms, serum thyroxine and TRAb, thyroid ultrasound and orbital computed tomography. Total RNA was extracted using Trizol reagent, and RNA quality was assessed on an Agilent 2100 Bioanalyzer.

Source material: peripheral blood or thyroid tissue (not recorded which). This chain is built from TRBV15 and TRBJ1-1, with TRBD1 as a weak D call on 5 bases. The origin of this receptor is an adult man with Graves' disease, either hyperthyroidism or ophthalmopathy (not recorded which). This receptor has the CDR3 CATSSSYSERGLEPEAFF. The nucleotide sequence is TGTGCCACCAGCAGCAGTTACTCGGAACGGGGCCTAGAACCTGAAGCTTTCTTT. The CDR3 plus the reference TRBV15 and TRBJ1-1 genes for the other parts give the full variable domain: DAMVIQNPRYQVTQFGKPVTLSCSQTLNHNVMYWYQQKSSQAPKLLFHYYDKDFNNEADTPDNFQSRRPNTSFCFLDIRSPGLGDTAMYLCATSSSYSERGLEPEAFFGQGTRLTVV.